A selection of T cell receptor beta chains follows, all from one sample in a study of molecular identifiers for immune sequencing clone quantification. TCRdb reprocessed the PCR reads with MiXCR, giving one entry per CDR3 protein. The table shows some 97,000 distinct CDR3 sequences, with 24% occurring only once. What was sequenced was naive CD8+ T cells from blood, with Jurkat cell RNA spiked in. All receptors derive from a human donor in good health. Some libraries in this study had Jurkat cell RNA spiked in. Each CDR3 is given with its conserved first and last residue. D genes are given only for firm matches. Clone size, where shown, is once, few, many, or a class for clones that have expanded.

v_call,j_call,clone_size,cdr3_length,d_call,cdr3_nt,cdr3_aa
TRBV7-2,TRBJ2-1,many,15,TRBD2,TGTGCCAGCAGCAATCTAGCGGGGGGTTACAATGAGCAGTTCTTC,CASSNLAGGYNEQFF
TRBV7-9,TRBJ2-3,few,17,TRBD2,TGTGCCAGCAGCTTAGCTTCTAGCGGGGGGTCCACAGATACGCAGTATTTT,CASSLASSGGSTDTQYF
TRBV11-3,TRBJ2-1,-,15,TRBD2,TGTGCCAGCAGCTTATGGGCCGGGACGGGGGGTGAGCAGTTCTTC,CASSLWAGTGGEQFF
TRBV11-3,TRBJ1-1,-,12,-,TGTGCCAGCGGCTTAGGGGCCAGTGAAGCTTTCTTT,CASGLGASEAFF
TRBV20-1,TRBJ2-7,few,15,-,TGCAGTGCTAGAGAATTCGGGACAAGCTCCTACGAGCAGTACTTC,CSAREFGTSSYEQYF
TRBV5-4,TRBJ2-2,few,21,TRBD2,TGTGCCAGCAGCCCTTCCCCCGGGACTAGCGGTCCTCTCGCGAACACCGGGGAGCTGTTTTTT,CASSPSPGTSGPLANTGELFF
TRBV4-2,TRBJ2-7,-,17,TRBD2,TGTGCCAGCAGCCAGGAAGCCCAAACTAGCGGTTCCTACGAGCAGTACTTC,CASSQEAQTSGSYEQYF
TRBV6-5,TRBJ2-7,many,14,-,TGTGCCAGCAGTTTAAGCGGACCCCTCGGGGAGCAGTACTTC,CASSLSGPLGEQYF
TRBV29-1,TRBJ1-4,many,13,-,TGCAGCGGGAGGACAGCAACTAATGAAAAACTGTTTTTT,CSGRTATNEKLFF
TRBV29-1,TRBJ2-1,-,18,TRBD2,TGCAGCGTTGAAGGCCCACCTACGACTAGCGGGCCTTACAATGAGCAGTTCTTC,CSVEGPPTTSGPYNEQFF
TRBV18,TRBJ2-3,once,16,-,TGTGCCAGCTCACCACCGCCTGCTGCTAGCCCAGATACGCAGTATTTT,CASSPPPAASPDTQYF
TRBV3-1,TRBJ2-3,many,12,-,TGTGCCAGCACCTCTAGCACAGATACGCAGTATTTT,CASTSSTDTQYF
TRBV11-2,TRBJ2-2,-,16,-,TGTGCCAGCAGCCCTACCGCGAGAAGTTTTTCCGGGGAGCTGTTTTTT,CASSPTARSFSGELFF
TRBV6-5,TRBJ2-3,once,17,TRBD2,TGTGCCAGCAGTTACTCCTCCAGCGGGAGATGGTCAGATACGCAGTATTTT,CASSYSSSGRWSDTQYF
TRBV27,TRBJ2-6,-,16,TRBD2,TGTGCCAGCAGTTTATTGGGAGGGGTCGGGGCCAACGTCCTGACTTTC,CASSLLGGVGANVLTF
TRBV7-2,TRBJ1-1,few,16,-,TGTGCCAGCAGCTTAGGCGTAGGGCCTATGAACACTGAAGCTTTCTTT,CASSLGVGPMNTEAFF
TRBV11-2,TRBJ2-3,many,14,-,TGTGCCAGCAGCCCCCCGGGGAACACAGATACGCAGTATTTT,CASSPPGNTDTQYF
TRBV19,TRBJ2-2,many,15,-,TGTGCCAGTAGTATAGATGGCAGTGGTTATGGGGAGCTGTTTTTT,CASSIDGSGYGELFF
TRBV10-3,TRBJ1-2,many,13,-,TGTGCCATAAAAGCCGGGCCTAACTATGGCTACACCTTC,CAIKAGPNYGYTF
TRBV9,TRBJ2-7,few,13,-,TGTGCCAGCAGCGTAGGGGATTCGCACGAGCAGTACTTC,CASSVGDSHEQYF
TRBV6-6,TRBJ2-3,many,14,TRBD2,TGTGCCAGCAGTAATAGCGGGAGCACAGATACGCAGTATTTT,CASSNSGSTDTQYF
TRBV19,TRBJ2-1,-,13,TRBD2,TGTGCCAGTAGTATGGGACTACGCGATGTGCAGTTCTTC,CASSMGLRDVQFF
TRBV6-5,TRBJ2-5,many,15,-,TGTGCCAGCAGTTACAATCCAGGGGATTCCGAGACCCAGTACTTC,CASSYNPGDSETQYF
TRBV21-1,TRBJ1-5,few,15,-,TGTGCCAGCAGCCCCCGCGGACAGGGGAATCAGCCCCAGCATTTT,CASSPRGQGNQPQHF
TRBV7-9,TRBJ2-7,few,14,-,TGTGCCAGCAGCCGCGGGAACGGGCCCTACGAGCAGTACTTC,CASSRGNGPYEQYF
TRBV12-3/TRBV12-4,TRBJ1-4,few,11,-,TGTGCCAGCAGTTGGAGCGAAAAACTGTTTTTT,CASSWSEKLFF
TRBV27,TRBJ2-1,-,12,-,TGTGCCAGCAGTCCTGGGATAGGGGAGCAGTTCTTC,CASSPGIGEQFF
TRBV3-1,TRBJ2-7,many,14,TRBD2,TGTGCCAGCAGCCCCGGACTAGCGGACTACGAGCAGTACTTC,CASSPGLADYEQYF
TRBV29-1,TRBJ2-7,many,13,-,TGCAGCGTCAGGGGTAGGGATATGTACGAGCAGTACTTC,CSVRGRDMYEQYF
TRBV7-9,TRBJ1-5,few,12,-,TGTGCCAGCAGCTTACCTTTACAGCCCCAGCATTTT,CASSLPLQPQHF
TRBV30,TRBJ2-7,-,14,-,TGTGCCTGGAGTGTCTCTATAGAAAGGTACGAGCAGTACTTC,CAWSVSIERYEQYF
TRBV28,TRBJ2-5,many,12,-,TGTGCCACCAAGGACAGCCAAGAGACCCAGTACTTC,CATKDSQETQYF
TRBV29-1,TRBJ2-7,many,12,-,TGCAGCGTGGAAGACAGAGACTACGAGCAGTACTTC,CSVEDRDYEQYF
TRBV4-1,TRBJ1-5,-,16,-,TGCGCCAGCAGCCAAGATGGCTGGGGCACCAGGCAGCCCCAGCATTTT,CASSQDGWGTRQPQHF
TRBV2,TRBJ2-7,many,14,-,TGTGCCAGCAGTGAAGAGGGCCAGACCTACGAGCAGTACTTC,CASSEEGQTYEQYF
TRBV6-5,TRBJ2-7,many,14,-,TGTGCCAGCAGTTACTCGTACAGGGAGTACGAGCAGTACTTC,CASSYSYREYEQYF
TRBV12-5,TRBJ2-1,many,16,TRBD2,TGTGCTAGTGGTTTGCTGACCGGGACTAGGGGGTATGAGCAGTTCTTC,CASGLLTGTRGYEQFF
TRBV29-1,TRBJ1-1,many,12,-,TGCAGCGTTTTGCGGACGAACACTGAAGCTTTCTTT,CSVLRTNTEAFF
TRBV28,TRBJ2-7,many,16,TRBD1,TGTGCCAGCAGTTTATGGGGCTGGCAGGGGGTAGGGGAGCAGTACTTC,CASSLWGWQGVGEQYF
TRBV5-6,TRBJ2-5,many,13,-,TGTGCCAGCAGCTTCACAGGGACTGAGACCCAGTACTTC,CASSFTGTETQYF
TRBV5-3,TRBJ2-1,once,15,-,TGTGCCAGCAGCTTGTACGGGAGCACCTACAATGAGCAGTTCTTC,CASSLYGSTYNEQFF